A selection of T cell receptor beta chains follows, all from one sample in a study of blood T cell repertoires in COVID-19. Data came from immunoSEQ multiplex PCR; TCRdb stores just in-frame clones and leaves some out. The sample contains over 100,000 clones, 85% to 90% of which appear only once. The sequenced material came from peripheral blood. The origin of the receptors is a man older than 75 with acute or convalescent COVID-19. CDR3s include the opening cysteine and the closing phenylalanine or tryptophan. Each record gives: D gene, J gene, clone size, V gene, CDR3 DNA, CDR3 protein. A D gene is named only where the DNA matches it firmly. Only some rows state a clone size, as once, few, many or a class for expanded clones.

>TRBD2|TRBJ2-7|NA|TRBV18
TGTGCCAGCTCACCACCGAGCGGGAGTACCTACGAGCAGTACTTC
CASSPPSGSTYEQYF
>TRBD1|TRBJ1-4|NA|TRBV3-1/TRBV3-2
TGTGCCAGCAGTACTACAGGGGGCAGGGAAAAACTGTTTTTT
CASSTTGGREKLFF
>NA|TRBJ2-1|NA|TRBV24-1
TGTGCCACCAGTGGGGCCGGACAGGGGCGCCCTGCCCTCCTAGCGGGAGCCTACAATGAGCAGTTCTTC
CATSGAGQGRPALLAGAYNEQFF
>TRBD2|TRBJ2-1|NA|TRBV6-2/TRBV6-3
TGTGCCAGCAGTTCCCGGGGACTAGCAGTCTACAATGAGCAGTTCTTC
CASSSRGLAVYNEQFF
>NA|TRBJ2-1|NA|TRBV27
TGTGCCAGCAGTTTATCGCGAGGAGGCTACAATGAGCAGTTCTTC
CASSLSRGGYNEQFF
>TRBD1|TRBJ1-2|once|TRBV4-1
TGCGCCAGCAGCCATTTAACTACAGGGGGCTATGGCTACACCTTC
CASSHLTTGGYGYTF
>NA|TRBJ1-5|NA|TRBV29-1
TGCAGCGTTGGATCAGAGCTTCAGGGGCCCCAGCATTTT
CSVGSELQGPQHF
>TRBD1|TRBJ1-1|NA|TRBV14
TGTGCCAGCAGCCAAGGGGCCCAGGGGGCGGGCACTGAAGCTTTCTTT
CASSQGAQGAGTEAFF
>NA|TRBJ2-2|NA|TRBV27
TGTGCCAGCAGTTTCAGGGAGAACACCGGGGAGCTGTTTTTT
CASSFRENTGELFF
>TRBD2|TRBJ2-1|once|TRBV6-4
TGTGCCAGCAGTGACACTCTAGCGGGTACCTACAATGAGCAGTTCTTC
CASSDTLAGTYNEQFF
>NA|TRBJ1-2|NA|TRBV5-1
TGCGCCAGCAGCGTGGGCAGCTATGGCTACACCTTC
CASSVGSYGYTF
>TRBD2|TRBJ2-7|NA|TRBV6-5
TGTGCCAGCAGTCCAAGCGGGAGAAACACCTACGAGCAGTACTTC
CASSPSGRNTYEQYF
>TRBD2|TRBJ2-5|NA|TRBV5-1
TGCGCCAGCAGCTTGGTACTAGCGGAAGAGACCCAGTACTTC
CASSLVLAEETQYF
>TRBD1|TRBJ2-5|NA|TRBV19
TGTGCCAGTAGTACGGGACAGGGGGAGACCCAGTACTTC
CASSTGQGETQYF
>TRBD1|TRBJ1-2|few|TRBV28
TGTGCCAGCAGGGGGACAGGGGCATCCTATGGCTACACCTTC
CASRGTGASYGYTF
>NA|TRBJ2-5|NA|TRBV7-9
TGTGCCAGCAGCTTAGACAGCCAAGAGACCCAGTACTTC
CASSLDSQETQYF
>TRBD1|TRBJ1-5|NA|TRBV7-3
TGTGCCAGCATCGGGACAGCGGCTAGTCAGCCCCAGCATTTT
CASIGTAASQPQHF
>NA|TRBJ1-5|NA|TRBV30
TGTGCCTGGAGCCCAAGCTTCGAGCCGCCCCAGCATTTT
CAWSPSFEPPQHF
>TRBD2|TRBJ2-7|NA|TRBV11-2
TGTGCCAGCAGCTTATTCGGACTAGCGGGACCCTACGAGCAGTACTTC
CASSLFGLAGPYEQYF
>TRBD1|TRBJ2-3|NA|TRBV14
TGTGCCAGCAGCCAAGAAGGGACAGGAATCACAGATACGCAGTATTTT
CASSQEGTGITDTQYF
>NA|TRBJ1-5|NA|TRBV19
TGTGCCAGTAACACGGGAAGCAATCAGCCCCAGCATTTT
CASNTGSNQPQHF
>TRBD1|TRBJ2-1|once|TRBV6-5
TGTGCCAGCAGTGACTCCGGGACAGCTTACAATGAGCAGTTCTTC
CASSDSGTAYNEQFF
>NA|TRBJ1-5|NA|TRBV27
TGTGCCAGCAGTCTGGGCCCTAATAGCAATCAGCCCCAGCATTTT
CASSLGPNSNQPQHF
>NA|TRBJ2-2|NA|TRBV2
TGTGCCAGCAGCGCGACTAGGGCATCGAACACCGGGGAGCTGTTTTTT
CASSATRASNTGELFF
>NA|TRBJ2-1|NA|TRBV28
TGTGCCAGCAGCCCAAGGGGCTACAATGAGCAGTTCTTC
CASSPRGYNEQFF
>NA|TRBJ2-7|NA|TRBV6-5
TGTGCCAGCGGACAGAGCACTTACGAGCAGTACTTC
CASGQSTYEQYF
>NA|TRBJ1-6|NA|TRBV12-5
TGTGCTAGCGGGGGGAGCAATTCACCCCTCCACTTT
CASGGSNSPLHF
>NA|TRBJ2-1|NA|TRBV6-4
TGTGCCAGCAGTGAACTTGCTAGCTCCTACAATGAGCAGTTCTTC
CASSELASSYNEQFF
>TRBD1|TRBJ2-2|NA|TRBV19
TGTGCCAGTAAACAGGGACAGGGTAGGACCGGGGAGCTGTTTTTT
CASKQGQGRTGELFF
>NA|TRBJ1-4|NA|TRBV11-3
TGTGCCAGCAGCCTTAAGGGGGTGAAACTGTTTTTT
CASSLKGVKLFF
>NA|TRBJ2-3|NA|TRBV20-1
TGCAGTGCTAGTGTCGCGATACTAAACACAGATACGCAGTATTTT
CSASVAILNTDTQYF
>NA|TRBJ1-5|NA|TRBV6-2/TRBV6-3
TGTGCCAGCAGTTACTCAGGGGTGAGCAATCAGCCCCAGCATTTT
CASSYSGVSNQPQHF
>TRBD2|TRBJ2-1|few|TRBV3-1/TRBV3-2
TGTGCCAGCAGCCCGGGGGGATACAATGAGCAGTTCTTC
CASSPGGYNEQFF
>TRBD1|TRBJ1-5|NA|TRBV5-1
TGCGCCAGCAGCCCGGACGGACAGGGCGGCAATCAGCCCCAGCATTTT
CASSPDGQGGNQPQHF
>NA|TRBJ1-1|NA|TRBV30
TGTGCCTGGCGCGGGGGGGCGGGTTCGACTGAAGCTTTCTTT
CAWRGGAGSTEAFF
>TRBD1|TRBJ2-1|NA|TRBV24-1
TGTGCCACCAGTGATAAAAGGGGACAGGGGACCAGCGATGAGCAGTTCTTC
CATSDKRGQGTSDEQFF
>NA|TRBJ1-2|NA|TRBV5-1
TGCGCCAGCAGCTTTGGGGGGTTCAACTATGGCTACACCTTC
CASSFGGFNYGYTF
>NA|TRBJ2-3|NA|TRBV5-1
TGCGCCAGCAGCTCGCCCAGAGATACGCAGTATTTT
CASSSPRDTQYF
>TRBD2|TRBJ2-3|few|TRBV5-6
TGTGCCAGCGTTACTAGCGGATACACAGATACGCAGTATTTT
CASVTSGYTDTQYF
>NA|TRBJ2-1|NA|TRBV7-2
TGTGCCAGCAGCTCCGGACTGGGGTGGGAGCAGTTCTTC
CASSSGLGWEQFF
>NA|TRBJ1-5|NA|TRBV28
TGTGCCAGCAGTCTCCCCAGGTCGCCCCAGCATTTT
CASSLPRSPQHF
>TRBD1|TRBJ1-6|NA|TRBV6-5
TGTGCCAGCAGTTACGTCAGGGGGAATTCACCCCTCCACTTT
CASSYVRGNSPLHF